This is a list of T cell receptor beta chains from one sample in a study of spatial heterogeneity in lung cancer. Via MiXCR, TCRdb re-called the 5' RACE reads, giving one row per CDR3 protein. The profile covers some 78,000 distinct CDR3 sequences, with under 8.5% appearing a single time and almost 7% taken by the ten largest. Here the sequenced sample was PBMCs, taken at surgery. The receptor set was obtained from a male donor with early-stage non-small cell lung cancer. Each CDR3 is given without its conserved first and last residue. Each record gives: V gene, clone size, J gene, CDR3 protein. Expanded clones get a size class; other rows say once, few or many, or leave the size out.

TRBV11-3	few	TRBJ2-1	ASRPPSRNEQF
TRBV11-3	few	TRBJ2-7	ASSPTPAGGPGEQY
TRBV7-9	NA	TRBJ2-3	ASSLESDTQY
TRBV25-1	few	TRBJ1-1	ASSEPRQGSTEAF
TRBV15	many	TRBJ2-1	ATSQSGRSGNEQF
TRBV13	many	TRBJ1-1	ASSFVEANTEAF
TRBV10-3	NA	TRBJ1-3	AISDPREISGNTIY
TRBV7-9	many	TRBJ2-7	ASSLSSSFYEQY
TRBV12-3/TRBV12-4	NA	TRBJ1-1	ASRIWGPEAF
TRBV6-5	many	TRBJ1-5	ASSSLTGRRNQPQH
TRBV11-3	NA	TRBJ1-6	ASSPDRGGSPLH
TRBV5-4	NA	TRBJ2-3	ASSSSRDTQY
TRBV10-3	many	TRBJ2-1	AISSFSGRIGNEQF